Presented here are 11 T cell receptor beta chains from one specimen sequenced in a study of OX40 agonist ivuxolimab in advanced cancers. This table comes from immunoSEQ multiplex PCR, and its TCRdb copy is limited to in-frame clones, with some not included. The data show about 25,000 clones, roughly 78% seen once. This sample comprised CD4+ or CD8+ T cells sorted from blood, obtained in a trial of the OX40 agonist ivuxolimab. The receptor set was obtained from an adult with an advanced solid tumor such as melanoma, head and neck, liver or kidney cancer.

This chain joins TRBV7-8 and TRBJ2-3; D is undetermined. With 5 bases removed from V and 5 bases from J, the gap between germline ends came to 17 bases. Germline lookup yields CDR1 SGHVS and CDR2 FQNEAQ. The CDR3 is made up of 15 amino acids. The CDR3 loop is CASSRPGPEEDTQYF. The CDR3 bases are TGTGCCAGCAGCAGACCGGGCCCCGAGGAAGATACGCAGTATTTT.

CDR3: CASSHVEVGYTF. As DNA, the CDR3 is TGTGCCAGCAGTCATGTCGAAGTCGGCTACACCTTC. The chain uses TRBV7-9 and TRBJ1-2; D gene uncertain. V dropped 6 bases and J dropped 8 bases, with 13 bases sitting between them. CDR3 length: 12 amino acids. Looked up from germline, CDR1 is SEHNR and CDR2 is FQNEAQ (reference sequence).

The CDR3 here is CASSPGLAGGPGTDTQYF. The CDR3 DNA reads TGTGCCAGCTCACCGGGACTAGCGGGAGGGCCGGGGACAGATACGCAGTATTTT. This chain connects TRBV18 to TRBJ2-3; TRBD2 agrees at 16 bases. Germline CDR1 KGHSH, CDR2 LQKENI. The trim removed 3 bases at V and 3 bases at J, leaving 6 bases unmatched. The CDR3 covers 18 residues.

A remark on this clone: One end of the junction does not line up with germline, which may come from a read error. This rearrangement joins TRBV7-7 to TRBJ2-1, with TRBD2 identical over 8 bases. Germline values: CDR1 SSHAT, CDR2 FNYEAQ (reference sequence). This CDR3 spans 14 amino acids. CDR3 sequence (DNA): TGTGCTAGCAGCCGGGGGGGCAGACACAATGAGCAGTTCTTC. Translation gives CASSRGGRHNEQFF.

The rearrangement links TRBV28 to TRBJ1-2, with D unresolved. Germline CDR1 is MDHEN and CDR2 is SYDVKM. The CDR3 runs to 11 residues. Trimming pared 5 bases from V and 8 bases from J, leaving 9 bases between. CDR3 coding DNA: TGTGCCAGCAGTCCACCCCCGGGCTACACCTTC. It translates to CASSPPPGYTF.

The V call is TRBV7-2, the J call TRBJ1-1; D gene ambiguous. Trimming took off 5 bases at V and 0 bases at J, with 10 bases between the two ends. Germline V lookup: CDR1 SGHTA, CDR2 FQGNSA. The CDR3 sequence is 14 residues long. The CDR3 sequence: CASSLGNMNTEAFF. The CDR3 DNA sequence: TGTGCCAGCAGCCTCGGAAACATGAACACTGAAGCTTTCTTT.

The chain joins TRBV7-2 to TRBJ1-6; D is unclear. This CDR3 region has 14 residues. From germline, CDR1 is SGHTA and CDR2 FQGNSA. Trimming shortened V by 1 base and J by 6 bases, and 7 bases separated the two germline ends. CDR3 protein: CASSLGGFNSPLHF. CDR3 nucleotide sequence: TGTGCCAGCAGCTTAGGAGGTTTTAATTCACCCCTCCACTTT.

This chain links TRBV28 with TRBJ2-3; 8 nucleotides align to TRBD2. Germline V CDR1 and CDR2: MDHEN, SYDVKM. The junction had 9 bases not matched to a gene; V was cut back by 8 bases and J by 8 bases. This CDR3 comprises 13 residues. In DNA, the CDR3 is TGTGCCAGCTGGGGACTAGGGGGGCCTACGCAGTATTTT. Translating gives CASWGLGGPTQYF.

V usage is TRBV4-1 and J usage is TRBJ1-5; D is possibly TRBD1 (5 bases). The V gene's germline CDR1 is MGHRA and CDR2 YSYEKL. Trimming pared 1 base from V and 6 bases from J, leaving 16 bases between. The CDR3 has 16 amino acids. Here the CDR3 reads CASSQVGLTGLQPQHF. CDR3 nucleotides: TGCGCCAGCAGCCAAGTCGGACTTACAGGACTTCAGCCCCAGCATTTT.

The chain joins TRBV6-5 to TRBJ1-1; TRBD1 matches 7 bases. The V and J ends lost 2 bases and 7 bases, in that order; junction bases with no gene match: 7. The CDR3 sequence is 14 residues long. Per germline, CDR1 MNHEY and CDR2 SVGAGI. The DNA for the CDR3 is TGTGCCAGCAGTTACGCCCGACAGGGACTTGAAGCTTTCTTT. It codes for CASSYARQGLEAFF.

The chain links TRBV28 to TRBJ2-7; 9 bases match TRBD1. Germline V gene sequence: CDR1 MDHEN, CDR2 SYDVKM. Unmatched junction bases numbered 11, after V lost 6 bases and J lost 5 bases. This CDR3 is 15 amino acids long. The CDR3 nucleotides are TGTGCCAGCAGGGCAGCGGACAGGGGCTGGGACGAGCAGTACTTC. Translating gives CASRAADRGWDEQYF.